These T cell receptor beta chains were read from a single sample in a study of blood T cells in healthy people across ages. From the 5' RACE reads, TCRdb called clonotypes with MiXCR, one entry per CDR3 protein. Seen here are some 1.5 million distinct CDR3 sequences, around 40% observed once, and the top ten hold about 4%. Sequenced input: blood. The origin of the receptors is a woman between 18 and 29 years old in good health. Each CDR3 is given with its conserved first and last residue. Fields, in order: J gene, D gene, V gene, clone size, CDR3 protein, CDR3 DNA. A D gene is named only where the DNA matches it firmly. Clone size is given for some rows only: seen once, a few or many times, or a class if the clone is expanded.

>TRBJ2-4|-|TRBV7-2|few
CASSSGFPKNIQYF
TGTGCCAGCAGTTCAGGGTTTCCTAAAAACATTCAGTACTTC
>TRBJ1-5|TRBD1|TRBV7-2|-
CASSYDRAPNQPQHF
TGTGCCAGCAGCTACGACAGGGCTCCTAATCAGCCCCAGCATTTT
>TRBJ2-3|-|TRBV5-1|few
CASRTVSATNTQYF
TGCGCCAGCAGGACTGTGAGCGCCACAAATACGCAGTATTTT
>TRBJ1-2|-|TRBV10-3|many
CAITKSTTADYGYTF
TGTGCCATCACTAAAAGCACGACGGCCGACTATGGCTACACCTTC
>TRBJ1-6|-|TRBV20-1|-
CSARQDYNSPLHF
TGCAGTGCTAGGCAGGACTATAATTCACCCCTCCACTTT
>TRBJ1-6|-|TRBV2|-
CASSEVGSIQSGSPLHF
TGTGCCAGCAGTGAAGTAGGATCCATCCAAAGCGGGTCACCCCTCCACTTT
>TRBJ1-2|-|TRBV6-6|-
CASSGQTGGGYGYTF
TGTGCCAGCAGCGGACAGACGGGAGGTGGCTATGGCTACACCTTC
>TRBJ1-6|-|TRBV20-1|few
CSARDWQGDSPLHF
TGCAGTGCTAGAGATTGGCAGGGAGATTCACCCCTCCACTTT
>TRBJ2-7|-|TRBV7-7|few
CASSRGHGSYEQYF
TGTGCTAGCAGTCGAGGACACGGATCCTACGAGCAGTACTTC
>TRBJ2-1|TRBD2|TRBV4-2|-
CASSQRPGLANEQFF
TGTGCCAGCAGCCAGCGTCCGGGACTAGCAAATGAGCAGTTCTTC
>TRBJ2-1|-|TRBV10-3|many
CAISEAGQPPFNEQFF
TGTGCCATCAGTGAGGCGGGACAGCCTCCCTTTAATGAGCAGTTCTTC
>TRBJ2-1|-|TRBV6-4|few
CASSRDPGPYEQFF
TGTGCCAGCAGTCGGGACCCCGGACCTTATGAGCAGTTCTTC
>TRBJ2-5|TRBD2|TRBV4-1|-
CASSRTSGGPLYNEQYF
TGCGCCAGCAGTCGGACTAGCGGGGGACCTCTTTACAATGAGCAGTACTTC
>TRBJ2-7|TRBD1|TRBV6-2/TRBV6-3|-
CASSYLDRGRNEQYF
TGTGCCAGCAGTTACTTGGACAGGGGTAGGAACGAGCAGTACTTC
>TRBJ2-7|-|TRBV3-1|few
CASSDSLNNEQYF
TGTGCCAGCAGCGATTCGCTAAACAATGAGCAGTACTTC
>TRBJ2-3|-|TRBV7-9|-
CASSLGLGPTDTQYF
TGTGCCAGCAGCTTAGGTCTGGGACCCACAGATACGCAGTATTTT
>TRBJ1-2|TRBD1|TRBV29-1|-
CSVGDRGPSNYGYTF
TGCAGTGTTGGGGACAGGGGTCCTTCTAACTATGGCTACACCTTC
>TRBJ1-1|-|TRBV5-1|-
CASSQGGSRMNTEAFF
TGCGCCAGCAGCCAAGGTGGCAGCAGAATGAACACTGAAGCTTTCTTT
>TRBJ1-2|-|TRBV29-1|few
CSGEVTYGYTF
TGCAGCGGGGAGGTAACCTATGGCTACACCTTC
>TRBJ1-5|-|TRBV20-1|once
CSARGVWGNQPQHF
TGCAGTGCTAGAGGGGTTTGGGGCAATCAGCCCCAGCATTTT
>TRBJ2-1|-|TRBV7-2|few
CASSLETLEQFF
TGTGCCAGCAGCTTAGAAACGCTTGAGCAGTTCTTC
>TRBJ2-2|TRBD1|TRBV28|few
CASSSGGVPGELFF
TGTGCCAGCAGTTCAGGGGGCGTTCCCGGGGAGCTGTTTTTT
>TRBJ2-7|TRBD2|TRBV5-6|-
CASSSSGTMRSYEQYF
TGTGCCAGCAGCTCTAGCGGGACCATGCGCTCCTACGAGCAGTACTTC
>TRBJ2-7|TRBD2|TRBV4-1|-
CASSLTAGVYEQYF
TGCGCCAGCAGCCTTACGGCGGGGGTCTACGAGCAGTACTTC
>TRBJ1-2|-|TRBV29-1|few
CSVEWILGRGYTF
TGCAGCGTTGAATGGATCCTGGGCCGTGGCTACACCTTC
>TRBJ2-1|-|TRBV9|-
CASSELATYNEQFF
TGTGCCAGCAGTGAGCTAGCGACCTACAATGAGCAGTTCTTC
>TRBJ2-4|TRBD2|TRBV6-6|-
CASSYSGREGAKNIQYF
TGTGCCAGCAGTTACTCGGGGCGGGAGGGGGCCAAAAACATTCAGTACTTC
>TRBJ2-7|-|TRBV28|few
CASSSNEQYF
TGTGCCAGCAGTAGTAACGAGCAGTACTTC
>TRBJ1-2|-|TRBV20-1|-
CSARDQGLHGYTF
TGCAGTGCTAGAGATCAGGGGTTGCATGGCTACACCTTC
>TRBJ2-5|-|TRBV12-3/TRBV12-4|-
CASSLVIATQETQYF
TGTGCCAGCAGTTTAGTAATAGCAACCCAAGAGACCCAGTACTTC
>TRBJ2-3|-|TRBV20-1|few
CSARDSRDSPTDTQYF
TGCAGTGCTAGAGATAGCCGGGACTCCCCCACAGATACGCAGTATTTT
>TRBJ2-5|TRBD1|TRBV9|-
CASSVDGQGADEQYF
TGTGCCAGCAGCGTAGACGGACAGGGGGCTGATGAGCAGTACTTC
>TRBJ1-3|-|TRBV7-8|once
CASSLVRGAGNTIYF
TGTGCCAGCAGCTTAGTTCGGGGGGCCGGAAACACCATATATTTT
>TRBJ1-2|-|TRBV18|-
CASSPSRGSSPYGYTF
TGTGCCAGCTCACCCTCCAGGGGATCCTCCCCCTATGGCTACACCTTC
>TRBJ2-1|TRBD1|TRBV14|few
CASSPGQGAKNEQFF
TGTGCCAGCAGCCCGGGTCAGGGGGCTAAAAATGAGCAGTTCTTC
>TRBJ1-5|TRBD1|TRBV7-9|few
CASSRDRGPSNQPQHF
TGTGCCAGCAGCCGGGACAGGGGGCCTAGCAATCAGCCCCAGCATTTT
>TRBJ2-3|TRBD1|TRBV5-1|-
CASSGQGWAAGLTDTQYF
TGCGCCAGCAGCGGACAGGGCTGGGCGGCTGGGTTAACAGATACGCAGTATTTT
>TRBJ2-7|-|TRBV7-2|-
CASSTDSIPLSEQYF
TGTGCCAGCAGCACGGACAGTATCCCTCTCAGTGAGCAGTACTTC
>TRBJ2-3|-|TRBV9|few
CASSVRDSFTDTQYF
TGTGCCAGCAGCGTACGGGACTCTTTCACAGATACGCAGTATTTT
>TRBJ2-2|-|TRBV4-3|few
CASSQVGGPDTGELFF
TGCGCCAGCAGCCAAGTTGGGGGCCCAGACACCGGGGAGCTGTTTTTT
>TRBJ2-7|TRBD1|TRBV27|-
CASKVFTGAYYEQYF
TGTGCCAGCAAGGTTTTCACAGGGGCCTACTACGAGCAGTACTTC
>TRBJ2-5|-|TRBV3-1|-
CASSPSVSEQYF
TGTGCCAGCAGCCCATCAGTAAGTGAGCAGTACTTC
>TRBJ1-5|TRBD1|TRBV27|-
CASSPQGADPSNQPQHF
TGTGCCAGCAGTCCACAGGGGGCGGATCCGAGCAATCAGCCCCAGCATTTT
>TRBJ2-7|-|TRBV4-1|few
CASSQDADGWGEQYF
TGCGCCAGCAGCCAAGATGCCGACGGATGGGGCGAGCAGTACTTC
>TRBJ2-1|-|TRBV20-1|-
CSASGQVRYNEQFF
TGCAGTGCTAGTGGGCAGGTTAGATACAATGAGCAGTTCTTC
>TRBJ2-7|-|TRBV7-9|many
CASSAGSPYEQYF
TGTGCCAGCAGTGCCGGGAGCCCCTACGAGCAGTACTTC
>TRBJ2-2|TRBD2|TRBV4-1|few
CASSIQRGGGGLFF
TGCGCCAGCTCCATTCAGCGGGGGGGCGGGGGGCTGTTTTTT
>TRBJ2-7|TRBD1|TRBV4-1|-
CASSLPGQGTNEQYF
TGCGCCAGCAGCCTCCCGGGACAGGGAACCAACGAGCAGTACTTC
>TRBJ2-1|-|TRBV4-1|-
CASSAPGQVRLNEQFF
TGCGCCAGCAGCGCCCCCGGGCAGGTACGATTGAATGAGCAGTTCTTC